This T cell receptor (beta chain) is drawn from a study of cytomegalovirus exposure and HLA in healthy donors. Findings and caveats of the study: TCR beta V- and J-gene trimming was later associated with a missense DCLRE1C variant.

V was trimmed by 0 bases and J by 5 bases, leaving 16 bases between them. The CDR3 is 16 amino acids. CDR1 and CDR2 from the germline V gene are LGHNA and YSLEER. This clone was observed a handful of times. Its target is unknown. Amplification used 60 Vbeta primers and 13 Jbeta primers. Sequenced by immunoSEQ multiplex PCR; TCRdb stores in-frame clones only, minus some. The sample has fewer than 150,000 clones, over 65% seen once. V gene TRBV4-3 combines with J gene TRBJ2-5, with no clear D. Sample: PBMCs. The sequence derives from a male donor in good health and CMV-seronegative. The CDR3: CASSQERGIPLETQYF. The CDR3 coding sequence is TGCGCCAGCAGCCAAGAGAGAGGCATACCGTTGGAGACCCAGTACTTC.